Listed below are T cell receptor beta chains from one sample, sequenced in a study of blood T cell dynamics during melanoma immunotherapy. Measured with immunoSEQ multiplex PCR; TCRdb has only the in-frame clones, and not every one. The repertoire includes about 10,000 clones, about 89% of them detected once, and 7.4% sits in the top ten. The sample here was blood, taken from a patient treated with checkpoint blockade. The receptors stem from a human donor with melanoma. CDR3s include the opening cysteine and the closing phenylalanine or tryptophan. The D gene is left open where the match is weak. Clone size is stated in some rows and not others, as once, few, many or a class when expanded.

j_gene	v_gene	d_gene	abundance	CDR3aa	CDR3nt
TRBJ2-6	TRBV19	TRBD1	NA	CASSTGTGVSGANVLTF	TGTGCCAGTAGTACCGGGACAGGGGTTTCTGGGGCCAACGTCCTGACTTTC
TRBJ1-5	TRBV18	TRBD1	once	CASSPGQTNQPQHF	TGTGCCAGCTCACCGGGACAGACCAATCAGCCCCAGCATTTT
TRBJ2-7	TRBV27	NA	NA	CASSFTRGEQYF	TGTGCCAGCAGTTTTACCCGTGGGGAGCAGTACTTC
TRBJ1-1	TRBV10-3	NA	NA	CAITPGINTEAFF	TGTGCCATCACCCCGGGGATCAACACTGAAGCTTTCTTT
TRBJ2-2	TRBV6-6	NA	once	CASSYPGELFF	TGTGCCAGCAGTTACCCCGGGGAGCTGTTTTTT
TRBJ1-1	TRBV5-1	NA	NA	CASSRRMNTEAFF	TGCGCCAGCAGCCGACGGATGAACACTGAAGCTTTCTTT
TRBJ2-5	TRBV19	NA	NA	CASSASGTKETQYF	TGTGCCAGTAGTGCCTCCGGGACAAAGGAGACCCAGTACTTC
TRBJ2-7	TRBV4-1	NA	NA	CASSQGDHFPYEQYF	TGCGCCAGCAGCCAAGGGGACCACTTCCCCTACGAGCAGTACTTC
TRBJ2-1	TRBV6-5	NA	NA	CVVQGYNEQFF	TGTGTCGTGCAGGGTTACAATGAGCAGTTCTTC
TRBJ2-1	TRBV5-1	TRBD1	NA	CASSPDRGSYNEQFF	TGCGCCAGCAGCCCCGACAGGGGTTCCTACAATGAGCAGTTCTTC
TRBJ2-2	TRBV7-2	TRBD1	NA	CASSPLLWGQSTGELFF	TGTGCCAGCAGCCCCCTTCTATGGGGACAGAGCACCGGGGAGCTGTTTTTT
TRBJ1-1	TRBV5-1	NA	NA	CASSLGSDTEAFF	TGCGCCAGCAGCTTGGGGTCAGACACTGAAGCTTTCTTT
TRBJ2-1	TRBV4-1	TRBD2	NA	CASMRGGRDNEQFF	TGCGCCAGTATGCGCGGAGGGAGGGACAATGAGCAGTTCTTC
TRBJ2-7	TRBV28	NA	NA	CASSRDTLYEQYF	TGTGCCAGTAGCCGGGACACCCTCTACGAGCAGTACTTC
TRBJ1-1	TRBV11-2	NA	NA	CASSKYRNTEAFF	TGTGCCAGCAGCAAATACAGGAACACTGAAGCTTTCTTT